Reported below is one T cell receptor (beta chain). The sample holds one count of this clone. Its specific antigen is unknown. No much larger clone is present one base from it, and per-base qualities are unavailable. The data were obtained in a study of chemoradiotherapy in HPV16-positive cancers (dated by TCRdb to 2022 to 2024). Background for the entire study: Candidate HPV-specific T-cell clones and common TCR motifs were defined through functional T-cell assays on cells from a couple of HPV16-positive patients. TCR repertoires from roughly 93 patients with HPV-related cancers were then used to track the candidate HPV-specific TCRs and motifs. The study asked whether T-cell immunity against the HPV oncoproteins E6 and E7 changes during chemoradiotherapy and whether it affects survival. The investigation overall reported the following: Expansion of candidate HPV-specific clones and E7-related TCR motifs was observed in the tumor microenvironment during treatment, whereas no such expansion was observed for non-HPV-specific T cells. Only a couple of HPV16-positive patients were used to derive the functional definition of HPV-specific T cells, and the survival association was reported for HPV16-positive patients. In HPV16-positive patients, expansion of HPV-responsive T cells during chemoradiotherapy was associated with improved recurrence-free survival.

Libraries were constructed by the immunoSEQ multiplex PCR assay. TCRdb stores this immuneACCESS table with in-frame sequences only. Part of the clones is absent; in the studies checked, under half of the shortfall reflects unresolved V genes, and no reason is known for the rest. The sample data list more than 1,500 clones, and more than 75% of these were observed just once. In total, the top ten clones hold 11% of the sample. V is clipped by 6 bases and J by 7 bases, and the sequence between their germline boundaries is 10 bases long. The CDR3 has 11 amino acids, counting the end cysteine and phenylalanine. The read is trimmed to its CDR3 DNA, 33 bases read in frame from base 1. According to the germline V gene (reference sequence), CDR1 reads DFQATT and CDR2 reads SNEGSKA. Because repertoires were sampled repeatedly during chemoradiotherapy, clonal expansion in the tumor microenvironment could be followed.

The material sequenced was tumor tissue, taken from a patient who underwent chemoradiotherapy. The chain was built from TRBV20-1 and TRBJ2-1; the D gene may be TRBD1 or TRBD2, since each aligns over 6 bases. The receptor was derived from a human donor with HPV-associated anogenital cancer. The CDR3 reads CSAQGGNEQFF. The base sequence is TGCAGTGCACAAGGGGGGAATGAGCAGTTCTTC.